What follows is one TCR beta chain and its context. Its specificity is not known. V shed 1 base and J 3 bases; nucleotides not matched to a gene: 4. The CDR3 length is 15 residues. The germline gives CDR1 MNHNS, CDR2 SASEGT. This entry belongs to a study of T cell responses to AZD1222 COVID-19 vaccine. Analysis merged second doses at about 4 or about 12 weeks. The study, taken as a whole, reports: Nearly half of spike-specific TCRs reportedly target variant regions that are unmutated in the B.1.351 and B.1.1.7 variants. Spike-specific TCR breadth rose after two AZD1222 doses, and depth rose as well.

Produced via immunoSEQ multiplex PCR; TCRdb's table is partial and in-frame only. The sample records about 84,000 clones, roughly nine tenths being singletons. This chain joins TRBV6-1 and TRBJ2-7; the match to TRBD1 covers 9 bases. This clonotype was obtained from an adult who received the AZD1222 COVID-19 vaccine. The sequencing here drew on peripheral blood, taken 28 days after the second AZD1222 dose. This CDR3 reads CASSEGAGQGYEQYF. The CDR3 DNA sequence: TGTGCCAGCAGTGAAGGGGCGGGACAGGGCTACGAGCAGTACTTC.